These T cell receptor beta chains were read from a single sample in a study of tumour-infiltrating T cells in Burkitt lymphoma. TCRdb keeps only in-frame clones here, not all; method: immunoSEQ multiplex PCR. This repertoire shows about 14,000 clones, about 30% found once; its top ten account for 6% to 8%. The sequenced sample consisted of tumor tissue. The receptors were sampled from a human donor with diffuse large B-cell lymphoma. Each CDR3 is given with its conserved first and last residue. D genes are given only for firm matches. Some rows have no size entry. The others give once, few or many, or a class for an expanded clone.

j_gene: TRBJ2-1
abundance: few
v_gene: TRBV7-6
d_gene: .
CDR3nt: TGTGCCAGCAGCTTAGCAGACAATGAGCAGTTCTTC
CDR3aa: CASSLADNEQFF

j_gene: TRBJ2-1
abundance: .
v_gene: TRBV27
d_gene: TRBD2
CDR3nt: TGTGCCAGCACCCGGACTAGCGGGAGGGCCACTGAGCAGTTCTTC
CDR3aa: CASTRTSGRATEQFF

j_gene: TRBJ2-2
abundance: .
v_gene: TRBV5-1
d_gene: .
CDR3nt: TGCGCCAGCAGCTTGACGCCTCGTGGCACCGGGGAGCTGTTTTTT
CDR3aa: CASSLTPRGTGELFF

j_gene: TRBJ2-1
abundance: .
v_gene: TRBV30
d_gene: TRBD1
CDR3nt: TGTGCCTGGGTTGGACAGGTCAATGAGCAGTTCTTC
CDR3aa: CAWVGQVNEQFF

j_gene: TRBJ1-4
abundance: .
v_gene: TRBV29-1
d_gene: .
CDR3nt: TGCAGCGTTGTATCCGCAACTAATGAAAAACTGTTTTTT
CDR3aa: CSVVSATNEKLFF

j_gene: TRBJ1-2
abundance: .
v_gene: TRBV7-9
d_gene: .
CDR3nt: TGTGCCAGCAGCTACCCCCGGCTGATACCTAACTATGGCTACACCTTC
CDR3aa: CASSYPRLIPNYGYTF

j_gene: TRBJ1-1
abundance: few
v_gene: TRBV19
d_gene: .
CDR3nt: TGTGCCAGTAAAAGGGGCGAGAACACTGAAGCTTTCTTT
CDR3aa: CASKRGENTEAFF

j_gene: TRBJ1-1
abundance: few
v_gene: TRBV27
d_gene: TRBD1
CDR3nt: TGTGCCAGCAGTTCAACAGGGGTGGACACTGAAGCTTTCTTT
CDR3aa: CASSSTGVDTEAFF

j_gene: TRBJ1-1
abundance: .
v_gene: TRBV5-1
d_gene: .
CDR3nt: TGCGCCAGCAGCTTGGAAGAATCCACTGAAGCTTTCTTT
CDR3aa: CASSLEESTEAFF

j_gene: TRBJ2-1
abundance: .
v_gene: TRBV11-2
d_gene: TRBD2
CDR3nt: TGTGCCAGCAGCTCCTCTTTAGCGGGATCCTACAATGAGCAGTTCTTC
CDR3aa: CASSSSLAGSYNEQFF

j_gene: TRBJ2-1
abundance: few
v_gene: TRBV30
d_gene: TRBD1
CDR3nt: TGTCAGGGACAGCGTGACAATGAGCAGTTCTTC
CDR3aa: CQGQRDNEQFF

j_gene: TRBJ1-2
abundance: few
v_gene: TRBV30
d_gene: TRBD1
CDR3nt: TGTGCCTGGAGTGTCATTTCCGGACAGGGTAAAGGCTACACCTTC
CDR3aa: CAWSVISGQGKGYTF

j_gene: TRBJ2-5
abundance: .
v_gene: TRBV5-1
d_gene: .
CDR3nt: TGCGCCAGCAGCTTGCAGCAAGAGACCCAGTACTTC
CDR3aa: CASSLQQETQYF

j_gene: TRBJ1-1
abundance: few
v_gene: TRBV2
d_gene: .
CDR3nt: TGTGCCAGAAAGTTGGACAGGAACACTGAAGCTTTCTTT
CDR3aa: CARKLDRNTEAFF

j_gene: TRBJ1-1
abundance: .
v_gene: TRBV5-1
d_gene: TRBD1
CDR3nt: TGCGCCAGCAGCCCCTCGACAGGGATGAACACTGAAGCTTTCTTT
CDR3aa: CASSPSTGMNTEAFF

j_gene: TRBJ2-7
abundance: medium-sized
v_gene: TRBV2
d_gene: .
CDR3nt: TGTGCCAGCAGTGACGACGGTCCCTACGAGCAGTACTTC
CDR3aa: CASSDDGPYEQYF

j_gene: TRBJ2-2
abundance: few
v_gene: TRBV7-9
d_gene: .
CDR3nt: TGTGCCAGCAGCCCGTTGGTGGGGGAGCTGTTTTTT
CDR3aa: CASSPLVGELFF

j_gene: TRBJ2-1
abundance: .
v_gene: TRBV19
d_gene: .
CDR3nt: TGTGCCAGTAGTATTCAGGGGGGCGCCTACAATGAGCAGTTCTTC
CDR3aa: CASSIQGGAYNEQFF

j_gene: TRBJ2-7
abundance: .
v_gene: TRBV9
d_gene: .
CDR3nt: TGTGCCAGCAGCGTAGACCGGGGAGAAGGCTACGAGCAGTACTTC
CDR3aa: CASSVDRGEGYEQYF

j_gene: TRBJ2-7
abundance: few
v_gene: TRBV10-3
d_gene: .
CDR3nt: TGTGCCATAAAGGACAGCTACGAGCAGTACTTC
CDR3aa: CAIKDSYEQYF

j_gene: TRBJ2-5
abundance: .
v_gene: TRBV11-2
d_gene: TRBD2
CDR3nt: TGTGCCAGCAGCTTTGGACTAGCGCGAGAGACCCAGTACTTC
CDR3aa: CASSFGLARETQYF

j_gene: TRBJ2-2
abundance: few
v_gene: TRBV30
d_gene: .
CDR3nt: TGTGCAGGGGGTCTGAACACCGGGGAGCTGTTTTTT
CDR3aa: CAGGLNTGELFF

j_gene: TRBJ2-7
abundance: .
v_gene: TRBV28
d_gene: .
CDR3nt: TGTGCCAGCAGTGATTTCAAGCCTCCCTACGAGCAGTACTTC
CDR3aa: CASSDFKPPYEQYF

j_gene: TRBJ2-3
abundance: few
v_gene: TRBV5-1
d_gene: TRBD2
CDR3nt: TGCGCCAGCAGCCTAACTAGCGGGAGAAGCACAGATACGCAGTATTTT
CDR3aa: CASSLTSGRSTDTQYF

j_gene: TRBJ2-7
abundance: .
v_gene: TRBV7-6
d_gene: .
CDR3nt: TGTGCCAGCAGCAGAGGGAGCTTCTACGAGCAGTACTTC
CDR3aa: CASSRGSFYEQYF

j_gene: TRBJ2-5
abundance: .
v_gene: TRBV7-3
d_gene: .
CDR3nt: TGTGCCAGCAGCCGACGAGGGGGGGTTCAAGAGACCCAGTACTTC
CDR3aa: CASSRRGGVQETQYF

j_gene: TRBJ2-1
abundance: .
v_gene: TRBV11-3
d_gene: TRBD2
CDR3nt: TGTGCCAGCAGCTTCAATAGCGGGAGGGGGAGCAATGAGCAGTTCTTC
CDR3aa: CASSFNSGRGSNEQFF

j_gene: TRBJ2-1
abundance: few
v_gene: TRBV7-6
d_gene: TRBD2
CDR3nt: TGTGCCAGCAGCTTAGTTTCGGCTAGCGGGGGGAACAATGAGCAGTTCTTC
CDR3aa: CASSLVSASGGNNEQFF

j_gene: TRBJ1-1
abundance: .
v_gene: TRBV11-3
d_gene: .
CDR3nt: TGTGCCAGCAGCTTAGACAGAAACACTGAAGCTTTCTTT
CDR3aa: CASSLDRNTEAFF

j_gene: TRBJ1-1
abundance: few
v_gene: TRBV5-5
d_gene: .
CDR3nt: TGTGCCAGCAGCTTGGCGCCAGGGTGGCTGAACACTGAAGCTTTCTTT
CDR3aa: CASSLAPGWLNTEAFF

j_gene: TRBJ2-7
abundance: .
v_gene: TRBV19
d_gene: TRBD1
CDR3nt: TGTGCCAGTAGTCGACAGGGCGGGTACGAGCAGTACTTC
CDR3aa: CASSRQGGYEQYF

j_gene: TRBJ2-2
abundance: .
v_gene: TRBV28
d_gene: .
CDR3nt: TGTGCCAGCAGTTCCCCCTGGGAGAACACCGGGGAGCTGTTTTTT
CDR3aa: CASSSPWENTGELFF

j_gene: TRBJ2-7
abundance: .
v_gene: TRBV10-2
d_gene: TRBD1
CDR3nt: TGCGCCAGCAGTGAGTGGACAGGCCGTGCCTCCGAGCAGTACTTC
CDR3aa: CASSEWTGRASEQYF

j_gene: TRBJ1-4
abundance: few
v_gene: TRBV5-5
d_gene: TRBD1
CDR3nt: TGTGCCAGCAGCCCGAAAGGGACAGGGGCTAGGGCAACTAATGAAAAACTGTTTTTT
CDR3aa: CASSPKGTGARATNEKLFF

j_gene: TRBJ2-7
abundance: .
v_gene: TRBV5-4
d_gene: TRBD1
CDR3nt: TGTGCCAGCAGCCAACAGGGGGCGCCGTTGGTTGAGCAGTACTTC
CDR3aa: CASSQQGAPLVEQYF

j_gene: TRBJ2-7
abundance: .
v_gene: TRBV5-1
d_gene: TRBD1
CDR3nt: TGCGCCAGCAGCTCCGCAGGTGGTTGGGACAGGAGCTCCTACGAGCAGTACTTC
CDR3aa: CASSSAGGWDRSSYEQYF

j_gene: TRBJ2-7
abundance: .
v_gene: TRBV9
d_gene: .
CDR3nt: TGTGCCAGCAGCGAGGGCTTGGGACGGCAGGGGCTAGGCGAGCAGTACTTC
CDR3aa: CASSEGLGRQGLGEQYF

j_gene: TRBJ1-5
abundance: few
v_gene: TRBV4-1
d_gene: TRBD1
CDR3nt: TGCGCCAGCAGCCAAGGGCCGGGACAGGGCGTCGGTCAGCCCCAGCATTTT
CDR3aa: CASSQGPGQGVGQPQHF

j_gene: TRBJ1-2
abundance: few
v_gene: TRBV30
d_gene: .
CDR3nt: TGTGCCTGGAGATACAGCGTAGGCGGCTACACCTTC
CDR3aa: CAWRYSVGGYTF

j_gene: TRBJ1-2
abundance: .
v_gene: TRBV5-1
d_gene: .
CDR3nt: TGCGCCAGCAGCTGGGACGGACAGTCGGGCTACACCTTC
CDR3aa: CASSWDGQSGYTF

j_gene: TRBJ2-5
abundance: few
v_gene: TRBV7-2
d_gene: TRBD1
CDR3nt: TGTGCCAGCAGCTTAGGTCGGACAGGGCAAGAGACCCAGTACTTC
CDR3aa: CASSLGRTGQETQYF

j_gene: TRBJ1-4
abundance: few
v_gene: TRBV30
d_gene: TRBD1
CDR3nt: TGTGCCTGGATTGGGCCCGGGACAGCAGGACAAAAACTGTTTTTT
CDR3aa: CAWIGPGTAGQKLFF

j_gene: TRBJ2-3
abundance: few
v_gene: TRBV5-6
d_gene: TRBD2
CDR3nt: TGTGCCAGCAGCCCCCGATGGGGGGAGGGCCTTGTAGATACGCAGTATTTT
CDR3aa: CASSPRWGEGLVDTQYF

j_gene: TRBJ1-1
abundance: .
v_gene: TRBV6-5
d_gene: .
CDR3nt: TGTGCCAGCAGTCACATAGAGGACACTGAAGCTTTCTTT
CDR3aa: CASSHIEDTEAFF

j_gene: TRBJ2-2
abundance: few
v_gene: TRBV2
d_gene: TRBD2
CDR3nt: TGTGCCATCCACCGGGGGACTAGCGGTTTGAACACCGGGGAGCTGTTTTTT
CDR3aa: CAIHRGTSGLNTGELFF

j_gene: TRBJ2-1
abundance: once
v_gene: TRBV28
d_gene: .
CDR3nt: TGTGCCAGCAGTTCCCCAGAACAGGGCAATGAGCAGTTCTTC
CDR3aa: CASSSPEQGNEQFF